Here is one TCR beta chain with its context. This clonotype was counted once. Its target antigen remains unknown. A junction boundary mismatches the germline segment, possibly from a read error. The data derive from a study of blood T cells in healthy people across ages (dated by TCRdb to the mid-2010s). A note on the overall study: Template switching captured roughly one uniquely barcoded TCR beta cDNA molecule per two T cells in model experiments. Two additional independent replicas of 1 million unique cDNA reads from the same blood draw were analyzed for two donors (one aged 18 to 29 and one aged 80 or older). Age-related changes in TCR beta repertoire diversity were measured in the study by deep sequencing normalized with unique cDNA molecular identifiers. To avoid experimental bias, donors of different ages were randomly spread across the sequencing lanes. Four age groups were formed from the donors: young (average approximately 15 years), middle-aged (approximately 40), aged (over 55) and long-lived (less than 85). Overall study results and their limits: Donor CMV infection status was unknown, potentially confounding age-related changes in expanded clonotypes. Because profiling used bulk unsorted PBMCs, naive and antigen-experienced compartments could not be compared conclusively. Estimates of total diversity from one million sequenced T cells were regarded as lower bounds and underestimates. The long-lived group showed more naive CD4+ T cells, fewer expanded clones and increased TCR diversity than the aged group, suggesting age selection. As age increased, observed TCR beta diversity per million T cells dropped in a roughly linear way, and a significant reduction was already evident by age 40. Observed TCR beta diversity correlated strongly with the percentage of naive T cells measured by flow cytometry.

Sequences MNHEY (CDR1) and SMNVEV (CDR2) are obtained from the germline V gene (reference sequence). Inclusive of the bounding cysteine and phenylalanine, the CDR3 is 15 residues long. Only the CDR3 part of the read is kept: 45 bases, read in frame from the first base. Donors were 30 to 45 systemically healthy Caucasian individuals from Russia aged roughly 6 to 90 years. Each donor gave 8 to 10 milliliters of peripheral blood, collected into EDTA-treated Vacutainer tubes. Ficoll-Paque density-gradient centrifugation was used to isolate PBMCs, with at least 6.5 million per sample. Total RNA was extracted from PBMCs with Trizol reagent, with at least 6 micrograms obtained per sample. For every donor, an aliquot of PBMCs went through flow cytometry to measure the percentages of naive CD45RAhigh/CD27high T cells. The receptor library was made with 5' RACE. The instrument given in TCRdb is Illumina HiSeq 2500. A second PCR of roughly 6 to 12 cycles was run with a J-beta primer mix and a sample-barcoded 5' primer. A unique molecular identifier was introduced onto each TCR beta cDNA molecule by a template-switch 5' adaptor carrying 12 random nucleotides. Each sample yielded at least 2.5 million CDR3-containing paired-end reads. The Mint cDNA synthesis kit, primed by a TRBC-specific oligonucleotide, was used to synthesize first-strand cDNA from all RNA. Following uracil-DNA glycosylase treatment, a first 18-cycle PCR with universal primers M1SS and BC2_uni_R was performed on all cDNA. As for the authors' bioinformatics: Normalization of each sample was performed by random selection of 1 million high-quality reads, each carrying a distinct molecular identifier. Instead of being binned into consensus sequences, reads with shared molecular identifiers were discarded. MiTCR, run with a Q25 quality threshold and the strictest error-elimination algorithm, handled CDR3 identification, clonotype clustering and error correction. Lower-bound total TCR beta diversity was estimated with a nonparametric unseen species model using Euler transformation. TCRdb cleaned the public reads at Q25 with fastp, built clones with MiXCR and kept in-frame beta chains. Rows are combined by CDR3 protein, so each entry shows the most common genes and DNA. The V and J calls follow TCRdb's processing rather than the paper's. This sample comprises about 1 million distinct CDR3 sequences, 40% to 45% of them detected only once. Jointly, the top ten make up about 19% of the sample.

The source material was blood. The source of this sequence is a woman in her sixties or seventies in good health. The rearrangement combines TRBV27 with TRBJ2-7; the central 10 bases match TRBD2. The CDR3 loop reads CTSSLSGRALYEQYF. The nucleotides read TGTACCAGCAGCTTGAGCGGGAGGGCCCTCTACGAGCAGTACTTC.